The 3 T cell receptor beta chains listed next were all sequenced from one sample in a study of patients and donors after allogeneic stem cell transplantation. In TCRdb, the RT-PCR reads were re-called with MiXCR into one record per CDR3 protein. The top ten clones hold around a tenth of a sample with roughly 200,000 distinct CDR3 sequences, 38% of them seen once. What was sequenced was blood, either unsorted or a sorted T cell fraction (not recorded which). All receptors derive from a human donor who was either an allogeneic HSCT recipient or a stem cell or donor lymphocyte infusion donor (not recorded which). It is not recorded whose cells these are; they may come from a transplant donor.

CDR3 bases: TGTGCCAGCAGCCACTCCAGGGTTGGGGAGCAGTACTTC. Protein product: CASSHSRVGEQYF. The genes are TRBV7-9 and TRBJ2-7; D perhaps matches TRBD1 (5 bases). This CDR3 contains 13 residues. With 5 bases removed from V and 7 bases from J, the gap between germline ends came to 15 bases. Germline V lookup: CDR1 SEHNR, CDR2 FQNEAQ (reference sequence).

This chain links TRBV20-1 with TRBJ1-4; tentative D call: TRBD1 (6 bases). This CDR3 has 14 amino acids. Looked up from germline, CDR1 is DFQATT and CDR2 is SNEGSKA (reference sequence). Between the trimmed V and J ends, which lost 0 bases and 4 bases, there was a span of 9 bases. For the CDR3, the DNA is TGCAGTGCTAGAGAAGGGGGTTATAATGAAAAACTGTTTTTT. It specifies CSAREGGYNEKLFF.

This clonotype was seen a handful of times. This chain links TRBV28 with TRBJ2-1; a weak D match, TRBD2 (6 bases). Trimming pared 2 bases from V and 6 bases from J, leaving 8 bases between. This CDR3 is 13 amino acids long. Germline V gene sequence: CDR1 MDHEN, CDR2 SYDVKM. CDR3 bases: TGTGCCAGCAGTTTAGTGGGGGGCAATGAGCAGTTCTTC. Encoded protein: CASSLVGGNEQFF.